The 20 T cell receptor beta chains presented below share a single source sample, sequenced in a study of T-cell memory formation after mild COVID-19. TCRdb independently ran MiXCR on the 5' RACE reads; one entry per CDR3 protein. This repertoire shows approximately 50,000 distinct CDR3 sequences, roughly 12% found once; its top ten account for approximately 24%. Sequenced input: PBMCs or a T cell subset sorted from them (not recorded which). The receptors were sampled from a man between 18 and 29 years old who had mild COVID-19 (a few samples of this study predate the infection). Cell type and time point are not known.

This sequence joins TRBV6-5 and TRBJ1-2; 9 bases agree with TRBD1. J was trimmed by 4 bases and V by 6 bases; bases with no gene match: 3. The CDR3 has 13 residues. Per the germline V gene, CDR1 is MNHEY and CDR2 is SVGAGI. The CDR3 loop reads CASRGQGTYGYTF. The CDR3 DNA sequence: TGTGCCAGCAGGGGACAGGGAACCTATGGCTACACCTTC.

This clonotype is categorized as medium-sized (0.01 to 0.1%). V gene TRBV5-1 combines with J gene TRBJ2-7; TRBD2 matches at 12 bases. Germline CDR1 is SGHRS and CDR2 is YFSETQ. The length of the CDR3 is 16 residues. Trimming took 0 bases from V and 3 from J; bases not matched to a gene: 4. The CDR3 protein is CASSLGTSGNLYEQYF. The CDR3 bases are TGCGCCAGCAGCTTGGGGACTAGCGGGAATCTCTACGAGCAGTACTTC. The whole variable domain, filled in from reference TRBV5-1 and TRBJ2-7, reads KAGVTQTPRYLIKTRGQQVTLSCSPISGHRSVSWYQQTPGQGLQFLFEYFSETQRNKGNFPGRFSGRQFSNSRSEMNVSTLELGDSALYLCASSLGTSGNLYEQYFGPGTRLTVT.

V usage is TRBV5-4 and J usage is TRBJ2-5; D uncertain. CDR3 length equals 13 residues. Trimming left V 1 base short and J 5 bases short, with 9 bases between. Looked up from germline, CDR1 is SGHNT and CDR2 is YYREEE (reference sequence). The DNA for the CDR3 is TGTGCCAGCAGCTTGCGGGTGGGGGAGACCCAGTACTTC. It codes for CASSLRVGETQYF.

This chain connects TRBV6-6 to TRBJ2-2, with 7 bases identical to TRBD2. J lost 7 bases, V lost 4 bases, and 0 bases had no gene match. CDR1 and CDR2 from the germline V gene are MNHNY and SVGAGI (reference sequence). The CDR3 length is 12 residues. CDR3 sequence reads: CASSWEGGELFF. CDR3 in DNA: TGTGCCAGCAGTTGGGAGGGCGGGGAGCTGTTTTTT.

The chain recombines TRBV7-3 with TRBJ2-1; a possible D gene is TRBD1 (6 bases). The V and J ends lost 0 bases and 3 bases respectively, with 12 bases between them. The CDR3 consists of 16 residues. Germline V CDR1 and CDR2: SGHTA, FQGTGA. In DNA form, the CDR3 reads TGTGCCAGCAGCTTAACCCCGGACAGAGACTACAATGAGCAGTTCTTC. It is translated as CASSLTPDRDYNEQFF.

V and J are TRBV7-2 and TRBJ2-4; 8 positions match TRBD1. The germline gives CDR1 SGHTA, CDR2 FQGNSA. J lost 5 bases, V lost 6 bases, and 6 bases had no gene match. CDR3 length equals 14 residues. CDR3 coding DNA: TGTGCCAGCAGGCCCCCGACAGGGGAAAACATTCAGTACTTC. Protein product: CASRPPTGENIQYF.

The CDR3 coding sequence is TGCAGCGTTGATAGGAGGAGCGGGGGCACAGATACGCAGTATTTT. Its protein product is CSVDRRSGGTDTQYF. The chain has TRBV29-1 and TRBJ2-3, with TRBD2 matching 7 bases. From germline, CDR1 is SQVTM and CDR2 ANQGSEA. V trimming: 3 bases; J trimming: 1 base; junction bases outside the gene matches: 7. The CDR3 extends over 15 amino acids.

This chain connects TRBV6-6 to TRBJ2-3, with D hard to call. Trimming took off 5 bases at V and 2 bases at J, with 11 bases between the two ends. CDR1 is MNHNY and CDR2 is SVGAGI in the germline V gene (reference sequence). The CDR3 totals 14 residues. This CDR3 reads CASSLGADTDTQYF. The CDR3 DNA reads as TGTGCCAGCAGTCTGGGCGCAGACACAGATACGCAGTATTTT.

This clonotype showed up many times. The V gene is TRBV5-4, the J gene TRBJ2-1, with D perhaps given as TRBD1 or TRBD2 (6 bases each). V lost 9 bases and J lost 4, with 23 bases in between. Germline V lookup: CDR1 SGHNT, CDR2 YYREEE (reference sequence). The CDR3 length is 16 residues. Written as DNA, the CDR3 is TGTGCCACTAGAGCGTTGGGGGGCCTGGGGTACAATGAGCAGTTCTTC. This sequence encodes CATRALGGLGYNEQFF.

The rearrangement links TRBV12-3 or TRBV12-4 to TRBJ2-3; 7 bases align to TRBD2. This CDR3 comprises 13 residues. The junction had 0 bases not matched to a gene; V was cut back by 2 bases and J by 4 bases. The CDR3 region is CASSLLAADTQYF. Written as DNA, the CDR3 is TGTGCCAGCAGTTTACTAGCGGCAGATACGCAGTATTTT.

V usage is TRBV11-3 and J usage is TRBJ2-2; D may be TRBD1 (7 bases). Trimming took off 0 bases at V and 5 bases at J, with 19 bases between the two ends. Germline V gene sequence: CDR1 SGHNT, CDR2 YENEEA. This CDR3 has 18 residues. The CDR3 DNA sequence: TGTGCCAGCAGCTTAGACCAAGGGGGGACAGTCCGAACCGGGGAGCTGTTTTTT. Amino acids: CASSLDQGGTVRTGELFF.

Written as DNA, the CDR3 is TGCGCCAGCACTCAAAGTGGGGATACGCAGTATTTT. Protein: CASTQSGDTQYF. The chain joins TRBV5-1 to TRBJ2-3; D unclear. Germline V gives CDR1 SGHRS, CDR2 YFSETQ. The germline V and J ends were trimmed by 6 bases and 6 bases, with 11 bases remaining between them. The length of the CDR3 is 12 residues.

Only a few counts were recorded for this clonotype. The J gene is TRBJ1-1, the V gene TRBV5-1; no firm D call. The CDR3 has 18 amino acids. The V end was cut by 4 bases, the J end by 0 bases, with 22 bases between. Germline V gene lookup returns CDR1 SGHRS and CDR2 YFSETQ. CDR3 coding DNA: TGCGCCAGCAGCCCCCCTCGGACCGCGGGAACCATGAACACTGAAGCTTTCTTT. Its protein is CASSPPRTAGTMNTEAFF.

In this sample, this clonotype turned up many times. The V and J genes are TRBV12-3 or TRBV12-4 and TRBJ2-3; D gene uncertain. The CDR3 length is 13 residues. Trimming cost V 3 bases and J 0 bases, with 4 bases left between them. CDR3 coding DNA: TGTGCCAGCAGTTTCGGAAGCACAGATACGCAGTATTTT. Translated, it gives CASSFGSTDTQYF.

This clonotype was seen repeatedly, ten times or more. The chain couples TRBV4-3 to TRBJ2-5, with 8 bases matching TRBD1. In germline, CDR1 is LGHNA, CDR2 YSLEER. Trimming at V came to 6 bases and at J to 4 bases, leaving 7 bases not matched to a gene. This CDR3 has 14 amino acids. The CDR3 DNA reads TGCGCCAGCAGTTGGACAGGGATAGGAGAGACCCAGTACTTC. Protein: CASSWTGIGETQYF.

V usage is TRBV5-1 and J usage is TRBJ2-1; D uncertain. The germline V gene encodes CDR1 SGHRS and CDR2 YFSETQ. Deletions cut 0 bases from V and 12 bases from J, with 10 bases between. This CDR3 is 12 amino acids long. CDR3 sequence (DNA): TGCGCCAGCAGCTTGGCCGGGCAGAGGCAGTTCTTC. Translated: CASSLAGQRQFF.

This clonotype came up a few times. The CDR3 region is CASSYQGVSEQFF. In nucleotides, the CDR3 is TGTGCCAGCAGTTATCAGGGGGTGTCCGAGCAGTTCTTC. This rearrangement joins TRBV6-2 or TRBV6-3 to TRBJ2-1; TRBD1 agrees at 7 bases. Germline lookup yields CDR1 MNHEY and CDR2 SVGEGT. V lost 3 bases, J lost 10 bases, and 6 bases stayed unmatched. The CDR3 covers 13 residues.

This clonotype was detected only a few times. V usage is TRBV11-3 and J usage is TRBJ1-1; a possible D gene is TRBD1 (5 bases). The germline V gene has CDR1 SGHNT and CDR2 YENEEA. CDR3 length equals 13 residues. V was shortened by 5 bases and J by 10 bases, with 17 bases between the two germline ends. CDR3 loop: CASSRGTSDGAFF. In DNA, the CDR3 is TGTGCCAGCAGCCGCGGGACGTCCGATGGAGCTTTCTTT.

This clonotype has more than one count but fewer than ten. This chain connects TRBV29-1 to TRBJ2-1, with TRBD2 matching over 7 bases. Unmatched junction bases numbered 3, after V lost 4 bases and J lost 0 bases. The germline V gene encodes CDR1 SQVTM and CDR2 ANQGSEA. The CDR3 is 14 amino acids. CDR3 sequence: CSVARTSSYNEQFF. CDR3 in DNA: TGCAGCGTTGCTCGGACTAGCTCCTACAATGAGCAGTTCTTC.

V is TRBV7-6 and J is TRBJ2-1, with 8 bases matching TRBD2. This CDR3 contains 18 residues. The ends lost 2 bases at V and 6 bases at J; junction bases unmatched: 15. The germline V gene has CDR1 SGHVS and CDR2 FNYEAQ. The CDR3 region is CASSLSDFRGGLLNEQFF. The CDR3 coding sequence is TGTGCCAGCAGCTTATCGGACTTTCGCGGGGGGCTACTCAATGAGCAGTTCTTC.